The next 13 T cell receptor beta chains were all read from a single sample in a study of shared clonotypes between healthy human individuals. Here immunoSEQ multiplex PCR was the method, and the copy in TCRdb shows in-frame clones only, minus some. The table has roughly 640,000 clones, more than 95% seen once. Input material: naive CD4+ T cells sorted from blood. Subset noted: CD45RA+ positively selected. The receptors originated from a woman aged 25 to 39 in good health.

The chain employs TRBV5-1 and TRBJ2-7, with 7 bases aligning to TRBD1. CDR1 SGHRS and CDR2 YFSETQ come from the germline V gene. The CDR3 covers 16 residues. V shed 2 bases, J shed 2 bases, and the junction held 10 bases outside the gene matches. The CDR3 nucleotides read TGCGCCAGCAGCTTACCCACCGGGACAGCCCCCTACGAGCAGTACTTC. Translation gives CASSLPTGTAPYEQYF.

The genes are TRBV28 and TRBJ2-3, with 8 nucleotides matching TRBD2. V was clipped by 3 bases and J by 2 bases; unmatched bases: 4. Germline V gives CDR1 MDHEN, CDR2 SYDVKM. This CDR3 has 15 amino acids. CDR3 in amino acids: CASSFRGGPTDTQYF. The DNA of the CDR3 is TGTGCCAGCAGTTTCCGGGGGGGCCCCACAGATACGCAGTATTTT.

The rearrangement links TRBV5-1 to TRBJ1-3; D call uncertain. CDR3 length: 12 amino acids. Germline loops: CDR1 SGHRS, CDR2 YFSETQ. The germline V and J ends were trimmed by 6 bases and 0 bases, with 4 bases remaining between them. CDR3 loop: CASTDSGNTIYF. The CDR3 DNA is TGCGCCAGCACTGACTCTGGAAACACCATATATTTT.

The chain has TRBV10-2 and TRBJ2-3, with a possible D match to TRBD2 (6 bases). CDR1 WSHSY and CDR2 SAAADI come from the germline V gene. V lost 9 bases to trimming and J lost 1 base, with 14 bases between them. The CDR3 covers 14 residues. The CDR3 sequence: CASGQPGGTDTQYF. The CDR3 DNA reads as TGCGCCAGTGGTCAACCGGGAGGCACAGATACGCAGTATTTT.

The chain links TRBV9 to TRBJ2-7, with D tentatively TRBD2 (7 bases). Trimming took 1 base from V and 2 from J, leaving 13 bases between them. The CDR3 is 15 residues long. Germline-derived CDR1 and CDR2 are SGDLS and YYNGEE. The CDR3, as DNA: TGTGCCAGCAGCGTAAGGGGGGGAGCGACCTACGAGCAGTACTTC. Translation: CASSVRGGATYEQYF.

V gene TRBV5-5 combines with J gene TRBJ2-7, with D maybe TRBD2 (7 bases). Trimming stripped 4 bases from V and 7 bases from J, with 27 bases between. Germline loops: CDR1 SGHKS, CDR2 YYEKEE (reference sequence). The CDR3 totals 17 residues. The CDR3 loop is CASSLFHGQWEGGEQYF. The CDR3 DNA reads as TGTGCCAGCAGCCTCTTTCACGGACAGTGGGAGGGGGGAGAGCAGTACTTC.

This chain uses TRBV20-1 with TRBJ2-7; no clear D. The CDR3 runs to 11 residues. Per the germline V gene, CDR1 is DFQATT and CDR2 is SNEGSKA (reference sequence). The V gene lost 6 bases and the J gene lost 1 base, with 7 bases spanning the gap. CDR3 sequence: CSAQQSYEQYF. CDR3 nucleotide sequence: TGCAGTGCACAGCAATCCTACGAGCAGTACTTC.

V usage is TRBV27 and J usage is TRBJ2-7, with no clear D. V lost 5 bases, J lost 3 bases, and 29 bases lay in between. Germline-derived CDR1 and CDR2 are MNHEY and SMNVEV (reference sequence). The CDR3 length is 19 residues. The CDR3, as DNA: TGTGCCAGCAGTCCCCGAATCACGCCCGGATCGCCTGAAAGCTACGAGCAGTACTTC. The encoded protein is CASSPRITPGSPESYEQYF.

The chain combines TRBV25-1 with TRBJ1-1, with D uncertain. This CDR3 has 14 amino acids. With 3 bases removed from V and 0 bases from J, the gap between germline ends came to 8 bases. Germline CDR1 reads MGHDK; CDR2 reads SYGVNS. This CDR3 reads CASSDSGVNTEAFF. CDR3 nucleotide sequence: TGTGCCAGCAGTGATTCCGGTGTGAACACTGAAGCTTTCTTT. The full variable domain, its missing parts supplied by reference TRBV25-1 and TRBJ1-1, is EADIYQTPRYLVIGTGKKITLECSQTMGHDKMYWYQQDPGMELHLIHYSYGVNSTEKGDLSSESTVSRIRTEHFPLTLESARPSHTSQYLCASSDSGVNTEAFFGQGTRLTVV.

The chain recombines TRBV6-6 with TRBJ2-7; 7 bases line up with TRBD2. Germline loops: CDR1 MNHNY, CDR2 SVGAGI (reference sequence). V shed 5 bases, J shed 4 bases, and the junction held 11 bases outside the gene matches. This CDR3 is built from 15 residues. CDR3 nucleotide sequence: TGTGCCAGCAGTATCTGGGGAGGGGAGGGATACGAGCAGTACTTC. Residues: CASSIWGGEGYEQYF.

The chain couples TRBV6-1 to TRBJ1-3; no firm D call. Between the trimmed V and J ends, which lost 4 bases and 0 bases, there was a span of 7 bases. The CDR3 sequence is 14 residues long. Germline V gives CDR1 MNHNS, CDR2 SASEGT. The DNA for the CDR3 is TGTGCCAGCAGTGGACGGGGCTCTGGAAACACCATATATTTT. Residues: CASSGRGSGNTIYF.

The V call is TRBV10-1, the J call TRBJ1-6; D remains ambiguous. V gave up 11 bases and J gave up 5 bases, with 13 bases separating them. CDR1 is WNHNN, CDR2 SYGVQD, per germline (reference sequence). The length of the CDR3 is 13 residues. CDR3 DNA sequence: TGCGCCGGCTGGGGAACGGATAATTCACCCCTCCACTTT. Its translation is CAGWGTDNSPLHF.

The chain employs TRBV11-2 and TRBJ1-2; D is undetermined. Germline assignment: CDR1 SGHAT and CDR2 FQNNGV. V was clipped by 3 bases and J by 2 bases, with 7 bases between them. The CDR3 sequence is 13 residues long. The CDR3 here is CASSFEGNYGYTF. CDR3 nucleotides: TGTGCCAGCAGCTTCGAGGGCAACTATGGCTACACCTTC.